Presented here are 18 T cell receptor beta chains from one specimen sequenced in a study of monozygotic twins with inflammatory bowel disease. TCRdb reprocessed the 5' RACE reads, keeping one entry per CDR3 protein, no DNA. Its table lists approximately 400,000 distinct CDR3 sequences. The sequenced material came from blood. The receptors here all came from a human donor with ulcerative colitis or Crohn's disease, or a healthy co-twin of an affected twin (not recorded which).

The chain recombines TRBV5-6 with TRBJ2-4; no DNA is available, so the TRBD1 call from TCRdb remains unchecked. CDR3 length: 13 residues. Germline lookup yields CDR1 SGHDT and CDR2 YYEEEE. This CDR3 is CASSPGQVNIQYF.

The chain employs TRBV5-1 and TRBJ1-1. The CDR3 extends over 14 amino acids. Germline assignment: CDR1 SGHRS and CDR2 YFSETQ. CDR3 loop: CASSLAGGNAEAFF.

The V gene is TRBV5-1, the J gene TRBJ1-1; the D call from TCRdb, TRBD1, cannot be confirmed without DNA. The CDR3 sequence is 15 residues long. CDR1 is SGHRS and CDR2 is YFSETQ in the germline V gene. The CDR3 loop is CASSSADRDFTEAFF.

The J gene is TRBJ2-7, the V gene TRBV20-1; TCRdb proposes TRBD2, but this gene call is untestable without DNA. The V gene's germline CDR1 is DFQATT and CDR2 SNEGSKA (reference sequence). This CDR3 spans 15 amino acids. The CDR3 protein is CSARGLAGPIYEQYF.

This chain uses TRBV5-1 with TRBJ2-7; the TRBD1 assignment by TCRdb is unverifiable without DNA. From germline, CDR1 is SGHRS and CDR2 YFSETQ. This CDR3 spans 14 amino acids. The CDR3 spells CASTNRSRSYEQYF.

This chain uses TRBV15 with TRBJ1-2; TCRdb returns TRBD1, unconfirmable since there is no DNA. Germline loops: CDR1 LNHNV, CDR2 YYDKDF (reference sequence). This CDR3 spans 15 amino acids. CDR3 loop: CATSRGEGASYGYTF.

The V call is TRBV7-6, the J call TRBJ2-7; the TRBD2 assignment by TCRdb is unverifiable without DNA. The CDR3 has 16 residues. The V gene's germline CDR1 is SGHVS and CDR2 FNYEAQ. This CDR3 is CASSRDPTSGKYEQYF.

The chain recombines TRBV2 with TRBJ2-5; TCRdb's D call, TRBD1, is unchecked because there is no DNA. CDR1 is SNHLY and CDR2 is FYNNEI in the germline V gene. The CDR3 extends over 12 amino acids. This CDR3 is CASGQDQETQYF.

This chain uses TRBV10-3 with TRBJ2-5; TCRdb's D call of TRBD1 is untestable without DNA. There are 14 residues in the CDR3. Germline lookup yields CDR1 ENHRY and CDR2 SYGVKD. Here the CDR3 reads CAISERGGQETQYF.

The chain carries TRBV20-1 and TRBJ2-1; TCRdb's D call of TRBD1 is untestable without DNA. Germline V gene data show CDR1 as DFQATT and CDR2 as SNEGSKA (reference sequence). The CDR3 sequence is 13 residues long. CDR3 protein: CSARNDRDNEQFF.

The V gene is TRBV7-2, the J gene TRBJ1-1; TCRdb returns TRBD1, unconfirmable since there is no DNA. This CDR3 is built from 15 residues. Germline CDR1 SGHTA, CDR2 FQGNSA. The CDR3 sequence: CASSLVFAGDTEAFF.

V is TRBV4-1 and J is TRBJ2-4; as DNA is missing, the TRBD1 call by TCRdb cannot be tested. This CDR3 comprises 15 residues. Germline V CDR1 and CDR2: MGHRA, YSYEKL. The CDR3 reads CASSQVEAGKNIQYF.

The J gene is TRBJ2-1, the V gene TRBV19; TCRdb outputs TRBD1, but without DNA this stays unchecked. This CDR3 is built from 13 residues. Germline-derived CDR1 and CDR2 are LNHDA and SQIVND (reference sequence). CDR3 residues: CASKQGAHNEQFF.

The genes are TRBV3-1 and TRBJ2-7; checking the TCRdb D call of TRBD2 is not possible without DNA. The CDR3 loop spans 16 amino acids. Germline V gene lookup returns CDR1 LGHDT and CDR2 YNNKEL (reference sequence). This CDR3 is CASSPGLAGAPYEQYF.

The rearrangement links TRBV3-1 to TRBJ2-7; the TCRdb D gene call, TRBD2, has no DNA to confirm it. The germline gives CDR1 LGHDT, CDR2 YNNKEL (reference sequence). CDR3 length equals 14 residues. Here the CDR3 reads CASSLRGEYYEQYF.

The V gene is TRBV20-1, the J gene TRBJ2-7. The CDR3 extends over 16 amino acids. CDR1 DFQATT and CDR2 SNEGSKA come from the germline V gene (reference sequence). The CDR3 loop reads CSARAVLAGLVYEQYF.

The chain is built from TRBV3-1 and TRBJ1-2. CDR3 length equals 16 residues. Germline values: CDR1 LGHDT, CDR2 YNNKEL (reference sequence). The CDR3 region is CASSQAGGQSNYGYTF.

The chain employs TRBV5-5 and TRBJ2-2; TCRdb picks TRBD1, but there is no DNA to check that call. CDR1 and CDR2 (germline): SGHKS, YYEKEE (reference sequence). The CDR3 totals 15 residues. CDR3 loop: CASSNRQGETGELFF.